This TCR beta chain emerged from a study of T cells in Graves' hyperthyroidism and ophthalmopathy. Findings and limits, study-wide: Blood also contained most expanded thyroid clonotypes above 0.001.

The diagnoses drew upon clinical symptoms, serum thyroxine and TRAb, thyroid ultrasound and orbital computed tomography. Fresh 10 ml peripheral blood yielded PBMCs. This clonotype was seen more than once but under ten times. The antigen remains undetermined. Germline CDR1 SNHLY, CDR2 FYNNEI. The CDR3 is made up of 15 amino acids. Trimming removed 6 bases from V and 4 bases from J; junction bases left unmatched: 7. Authors of the study amplified TCR beta CDR3 regions from RNA transcripts. The HTBI set primed first-round TCR CDR3 RT-PCR. Via MiXCR, TCRdb re-called the multiplex PCR reads, giving one row per CDR3 protein. The sample has roughly 350,000 distinct CDR3 sequences; more than 12% are singletons.

The source of this sequence is a woman aged 25 to 39 with Graves' ophthalmopathy. The genes are TRBV2 and TRBJ2-5, with TRBD2 matching 11 bases. Sequenced: blood. Written as DNA, the CDR3 is TGTGCCAGCAGCTTGACTAGCGGGGTCGCAGAGACCCAGTACTTC. Translation: CASSLTSGVAETQYF.